This note documents a single TCR beta chain sequence. The data stem from a study of blood T cell repertoires in COVID-19. Germline lookup yields CDR1 LGHNA and CDR2 YSLEER. The CDR3 runs 15 residues. V dropped 3 bases and J dropped 5 bases, with 14 bases sitting between them. Method: immunoSEQ multiplex PCR; TCRdb's copy keeps in-frame clones and lacks some. The repertoire holds around 260,000 clones, with about 85% as singletons. The sequence came from a human donor with COVID-19, enrolled during active disease. The donor label of this sample is uncertain. V is TRBV4-3 and J is TRBJ2-1; D call uncertain. The specimen was peripheral blood. The CDR3 is CASSHRSLGNNEQFF. The CDR3 region has the DNA TGCGCCAGCAGCCATAGGAGTCTTGGCAACAATGAGCAGTTCTTC.